This T cell receptor beta chain was captured in a study of OX40 agonist ivuxolimab in advanced cancers. About the research overall: Of mixed ages from 23 to 79 and averaging approximately 60 years, the group was roughly 85% male. Prior checkpoint blockade (anti-PD-1, anti-PD-L1 or anti-CTLA-4) was permitted; around 40% had it. Study-level points and caveats: Researchers report that CD8+ T cells had, on average, more expanded clones than CD4+. Clonal expansion from baseline to week 6 occurred in both CD4+ and CD8+ T cells.

Comments on this clone: The antigen is unknown.

Repertoires were generated with immunoSEQ multiplex PCR, while TCRdb's copy carries only in-frame clones and drops some. The sample contains 120,000 or so clones, about 94% of which appear only once. The CDR3 spans 15 residues. V was trimmed by 2 bases and J by 2 bases, leaving 12 bases between them. Per germline, CDR1 KGHSH and CDR2 LQKENI. The sequencing used CD4+ or CD8+ T cells sorted from blood, collected in a trial of the OX40 agonist ivuxolimab. This rearrangement joins TRBV18 to TRBJ1-1; no reliable D call. The origin of this receptor is an adult with an advanced solid tumor such as melanoma, head and neck, liver or kidney cancer. CDR3 nucleotide sequence: TGTGCCAGCTCACCAAATCGGAACGGTAACACTGAAGCTTTCTTT. Protein product: CASSPNRNGNTEAFF. Full variable domain (rest looked up from reference TRBV18 and TRBJ1-1): NAGVMQNPRHLVRRRGQEARLRCSPMKGHSHVYWYRQLPEEGLKFMVYLQKENIIDESGMPKERFSAEFPKEGPSILRIQQVVRGDSAAYFCASSPNRNGNTEAFFGQGTRLTVV.